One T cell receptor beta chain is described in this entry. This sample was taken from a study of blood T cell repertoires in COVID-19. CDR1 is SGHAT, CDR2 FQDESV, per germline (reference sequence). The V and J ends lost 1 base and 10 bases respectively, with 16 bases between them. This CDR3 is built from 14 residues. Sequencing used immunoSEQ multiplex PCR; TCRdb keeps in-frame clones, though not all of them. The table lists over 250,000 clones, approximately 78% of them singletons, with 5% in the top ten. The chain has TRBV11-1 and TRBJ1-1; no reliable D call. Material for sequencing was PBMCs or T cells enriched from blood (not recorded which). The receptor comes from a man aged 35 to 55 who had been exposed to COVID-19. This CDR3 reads CASSLVELPAGAFF. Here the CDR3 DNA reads TGTGCCAGCAGCTTAGTCGAGCTCCCGGCAGGAGCTTTCTTT.